Listed here are 20 T cell receptor beta chains from one sample, sequenced in a study of PD-1 and CTLA-4 blockade in melanoma. Clones were read by immunoSEQ multiplex PCR, and TCRdb kept only the in-frame ones, dropping some. The table shows 25,000 to 30,000 clones, with 70% to 90% occurring only once. The material was CD8+ T cells from peripheral blood, obtained before anti-PD-1 treatment. The receptor source for this set is a human donor with melanoma.

The rearrangement joins TRBV4-1 to TRBJ2-3, with D hard to call. Trimming took off 2 bases at V and 5 bases at J, with 14 bases between the two ends. In germline, CDR1 is MGHRA, CDR2 YSYEKL. The CDR3 has 15 amino acids. In nucleotides, the CDR3 is TGCGCCAGCAGCCAATCGTCCAGTTTGGGAGATACGCAGTATTTT. Protein sequence: CASSQSSSLGDTQYF.

The chain carries TRBV4-2 and TRBJ1-6; no definite D call. The CDR3 spans 15 residues. CDR1 is LGHNA and CDR2 is YNFKEQ in the germline V gene. Deletions cut 4 bases from V and 9 bases from J, with 16 bases between. The CDR3 DNA is TGTGCCAGCAGCCTCCCAGCGGACCGGGGTTCACCCCTCCACTTT. This gives the protein CASSLPADRGSPLHF.

The chain couples TRBV6-5 to TRBJ1-5; D gene unclear. Trimming left V 8 bases short and J 1 base short, with 6 bases between. Germline assignment: CDR1 MNHEY and CDR2 SVGAGI. This CDR3 is built from 12 residues. CDR3 nucleotides: TGTGCCAGCGGATTCAGCAATCAGCCCCAGCATTTT. Residues: CASGFSNQPQHF.

This rearrangement joins TRBV27 to TRBJ1-1, with D uncertain. Per the germline V gene, CDR1 is MNHEY and CDR2 is SMNVEV (reference sequence). Trimming pared 2 bases from V and 0 bases from J, leaving 7 bases between. This CDR3 has 14 residues. CDR3 in amino acids: CASSLNSMNTEAFF. The CDR3 DNA reads as TGTGCCAGCAGTTTAAACAGCATGAACACTGAAGCTTTCTTT.

V and J are TRBV9 and TRBJ2-2; D ambiguous. Germline assignment: CDR1 SGDLS and CDR2 YYNGEE. The CDR3 has 14 residues. Deletions cut 0 bases from V and 4 bases from J, with 7 bases between. Written as DNA, the CDR3 is TGTGCCAGCAGCGTAGGACCAAGCACCGGGGAGCTGTTTTTT. This sequence encodes CASSVGPSTGELFF.

The V and J genes are TRBV27 and TRBJ2-1; the match to TRBD2 covers 12 bases. Germline-derived CDR1 and CDR2 are MNHEY and SMNVEV (reference sequence). The CDR3 consists of 17 residues. The ends lost 0 bases at V and 5 bases at J; junction bases unmatched: 5. In nucleotides, the CDR3 is TGTGCCAGCAGTTTATCTCTAGCGGGAGGGTTGAACAATGAGCAGTTCTTC. It translates to CASSLSLAGGLNNEQFF.

The rearrangement uses TRBV15 and TRBJ2-5, with a tentative D call TRBD1 (5 bases). Germline-derived CDR1 and CDR2 are LNHNV and YYDKDF (reference sequence). This CDR3 spans 12 amino acids. V was shortened by 10 bases and J by 4 bases, with 13 bases between the two germline ends. CDR3: CAIPGIGETQYF. The CDR3 DNA sequence: TGTGCCATCCCAGGGATAGGAGAGACCCAGTACTTC.

The V gene is TRBV12-3 or TRBV12-4, the J gene TRBJ1-2; D is ambiguous. The CDR3 has 13 residues. Trimming cost V 0 bases and J 8 bases, with 10 bases left between them. CDR3 region: CASSLANWSGYTF. Written as DNA, the CDR3 is TGTGCCAGCAGTTTAGCTAATTGGAGCGGCTACACCTTC.

This chain connects TRBV5-8 to TRBJ1-1, with a possible D match to TRBD1 (5 bases). V was clipped by 6 bases and J by 5 bases, with 14 bases between them. The germline V gene has CDR1 SGHTS and CDR2 YDEGEE. The CDR3 is made up of 13 amino acids. Here the CDR3 DNA reads TGTGCCAGCACCCTAGGGGTCGGGACTGAAGCTTTCTTT. Translated: CASTLGVGTEAFF.

This chain links TRBV18 with TRBJ1-4; a weak D match, TRBD1 (5 bases). This CDR3 comprises 13 residues. Germline CDR1 and CDR2: KGHSH and LQKENI. The ends were cut back, 3 bases at V and 5 bases at J, with 7 bases in the middle. CDR3 in DNA: TGTGCCAGCTCACCCTCAGGGAATGAAAAACTGTTTTTT. It translates to CASSPSGNEKLFF.

The table lists this clone with a count of one. The V call is TRBV5-4, the J call TRBJ1-2; 8 bases agree with TRBD1. After removal of 0 bases from V and 3 bases from J, the junction contained 13 bases not matched to a gene. The CDR3 extends over 18 amino acids. Germline CDR1 reads SGHNT; CDR2 reads YYREEE (reference sequence). CDR3 sequence (DNA): TGTGCCAGCAGCTTGGCCGATCAGGGGGCACGGGAGGACTATGGCTACACCTTC. Its translation: CASSLADQGAREDYGYTF.

The V gene is TRBV7-6, the J gene TRBJ2-4, with D tentatively TRBD1 or TRBD2 (5 bases each). Germline V lookup: CDR1 SGHVS, CDR2 FNYEAQ. V was trimmed by 1 base and J by 8 bases, leaving 15 bases between them. This CDR3 contains 15 residues. DNA of the CDR3: TGTGCCAGCAGCTTAGGGGACCGGGATTTTGACATTCAGTACTTC. It is translated as CASSLGDRDFDIQYF.

The chain links TRBV6-5 to TRBJ2-3; no clear D gene. V lost 8 bases and J 2 bases, leaving 14 bases between the germline ends. This CDR3 region has 14 residues. Germline V gives CDR1 MNHEY, CDR2 SVGAGI. The CDR3: CASGWEGSTDTQYF. Written as DNA, the CDR3 is TGTGCCAGCGGATGGGAAGGCTCCACAGATACGCAGTATTTT.

The rearrangement links TRBV6-5 to TRBJ1-4; D is perhaps TRBD1 (6 bases). Germline CDR1 reads MNHEY; CDR2 reads SVGAGI. This CDR3 spans 13 amino acids. Trimming shortened V by 2 bases and J by 5 bases, and 6 bases separated the two germline ends. The CDR3 loop is CASSYRGNEKLFF. The CDR3 bases are TGTGCCAGCAGTTACAGGGGGAATGAAAAACTGTTTTTT.

By sample share, this clone is medium-sized. CDR3 sequence (DNA): TGTGCCAGCAGTGAAGCGGACAGGGGGTCTCAGCCCCAGCATTTT. This translates into CASSEADRGSQPQHF. The chain combines TRBV2 with TRBJ1-5; TRBD1 agrees at 10 bases. Germline CDR1 and CDR2: SNHLY and FYNNEI. The V and J ends lost 0 bases and 6 bases, in that order; junction bases with no gene match: 2. This CDR3 has 15 residues.

The chain combines TRBV15 with TRBJ2-5; D not resolved. The length of the CDR3 is 15 residues. Trimming stripped 0 bases from V and 6 bases from J, with 14 bases between. Germline loops: CDR1 LNHNV, CDR2 YYDKDF (reference sequence). CDR3 DNA sequence: TGTGCCACCAGCAGAGATAAAGAGCGCGGAAAGACCCAGTACTTC. Translation: CATSRDKERGKTQYF.

This clone was observed a single time. V is TRBV3-1 (or the pseudogene TRBV3-2) and J is TRBJ2-5, with a possible D match to TRBD1 (6 bases). Trimming removed 1 base from V and 2 bases from J, with 14 bases in between. Germline V gene data show CDR1 as LGHDT and CDR2 as YNNKEL (reference sequence). The CDR3 spans 16 residues. The CDR3 is CASSQADSFGQETQYF. In nucleotides, the CDR3 is TGTGCCAGCAGCCAAGCGGACAGCTTCGGGCAAGAGACCCAGTACTTC.

The rearrangement uses TRBV9 and TRBJ2-1; 8 bases align to TRBD2. The CDR3 covers 14 residues. Germline V gene sequence: CDR1 SGDLS, CDR2 YYNGEE. Trimming removed 4 bases from V and 9 bases from J; junction bases left unmatched: 9. The CDR3 here is CASSSPGLDGEQFF. The CDR3 region has the DNA TGTGCCAGCAGCTCCCCGGGACTAGACGGTGAGCAGTTCTTC.

The chain links TRBV11-2 to TRBJ2-5; D gene unclear. CDR1 SGHAT and CDR2 FQNNGV come from the germline V gene. The CDR3 covers 14 residues. V lost 5 bases and J 1 base, leaving 11 bases between the germline ends. The CDR3 nucleotides are TGTGCCAGCAGCCCAGGCAACCTCCAAGAGACCCAGTACTTC. Encoded protein: CASSPGNLQETQYF.

This clone was recorded only once. The chain joins TRBV2 to TRBJ2-5, with 11 bases lining up with TRBD2. This CDR3 contains 18 residues. Looked up from germline, CDR1 is SNHLY and CDR2 is FYNNEI. V trimming: 7 bases; J trimming: 7 bases; junction bases outside the gene matches: 20. The CDR3 is CASKTPVLAGDSKMTQYF. The CDR3 nucleotides are TGTGCCAGCAAGACCCCCGTACTAGCGGGGGATTCAAAGATGACCCAGTACTTC.